A selection of T cell receptor beta chains follows, all from one sample in a study of Tregs in tolerant kidney transplant recipients. Sequenced by immunoSEQ multiplex PCR; TCRdb stores in-frame clones only, minus some. The sample carries some 66,000 clones, approximately 92% recorded once. The starting material was CD8+ T cells from blood, obtained before the transplant. These receptors all stem from a human donor who received a combined kidney and bone marrow transplant. The CDR3 runs from the conserved cysteine through the conserved F or W.

v_call,cdr3_aa
TRBV4-1,CASSQDPRGGVPGELFF
TRBV4-1,CASSHPGEGSGYNSPLHF
TRBV25-1,CASTPRGRPGELFF
TRBV19,CASIDSELSDQPQHF
TRBV9,CASSLIDGLYTDTQYF
TRBV13,CASSLGTSGGPYQETQYF
TRBV27,CASSLKKALFNEQFF
TRBV7-2,CASSLGQVPEAFF
TRBV9,CASSMQGAQGYGANVLTF
TRBV7-9,CASSSTQSGPSHTGELFF
TRBV7-6,CASSPRAGPDSPLHF
TRBV13,CASSLSLSGNTIYF
TRBV29-1,CSVEVPVGVSSAGELFF
TRBV4-1,CASSQVQGHVSSTDTQYF
TRBV7-9,CASKYPPGYGYTF
TRBV27,CASSTTGEGYGYTF
TRBV27,CASSTAGGANYGYTF
TRBV28,CASSLKTGLSQPQHF
TRBV19,CASSMGSGSSTDTQYF
TRBV12-5,CASGSGQGGKTQYF
TRBV7-9,CASSFADRSVGYNEQFF
TRBV7-9,CASSLVLGNTIYF
TRBV9,CASSGTGTGTEAFF
TRBV30,CAWDGQAAGYTF
TRBV7-9,CASSPVSGNTEAFF
TRBV29-1,CSVFWGQANTGELFF
TRBV5-1,CASSLGGTLNEQFF
TRBV7-9,CASSHTTGLDDEQYF
TRBV4-3,CASSPRQGGTDTQYF
TRBV9,CASSVGQEAFF
TRBV27,CATKRPGGNQPQHF
TRBV2,CASSEPGQGTDTQYF
TRBV5-4,CASSFEGFETQYF
TRBV5-1,CASSRGTGPANYGYTF
TRBV6-6,CASSYQGSGANVLTF
TRBV6-4,CASSERVNTGELFF
TRBV9,CASSANTALANTGELFF
TRBV7-2,CASSHRGTRIYNEQFF
TRBV4-3,CASSRTSGYSGNTIYF
TRBV29-1,CSVELAGVSYNEQFF
TRBV7-9,CASSSPRNEQFF
TRBV7-8,CASSLRLLNTGELFF
TRBV29-1,CSGYSGNTGELFF
TRBV28,CASSLLVGDSDYGYTF